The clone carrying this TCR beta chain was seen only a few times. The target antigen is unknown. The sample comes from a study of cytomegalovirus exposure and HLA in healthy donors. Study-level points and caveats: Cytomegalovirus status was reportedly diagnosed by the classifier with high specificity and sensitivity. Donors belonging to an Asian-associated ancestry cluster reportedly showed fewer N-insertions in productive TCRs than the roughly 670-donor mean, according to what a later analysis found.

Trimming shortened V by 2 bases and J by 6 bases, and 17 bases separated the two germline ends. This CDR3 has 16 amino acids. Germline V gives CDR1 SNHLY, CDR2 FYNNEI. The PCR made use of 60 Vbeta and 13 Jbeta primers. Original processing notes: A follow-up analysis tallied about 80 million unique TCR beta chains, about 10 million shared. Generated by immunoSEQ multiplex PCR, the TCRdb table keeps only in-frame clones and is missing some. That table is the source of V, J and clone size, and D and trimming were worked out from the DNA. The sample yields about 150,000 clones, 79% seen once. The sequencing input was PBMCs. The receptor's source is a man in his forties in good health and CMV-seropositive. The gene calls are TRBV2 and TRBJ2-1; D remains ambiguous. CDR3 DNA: TGTGCCAGCAGTGAACTAGGAGCGAGGAGAACCAATGAGCAGTTCTTC. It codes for CASSELGARRTNEQFF.